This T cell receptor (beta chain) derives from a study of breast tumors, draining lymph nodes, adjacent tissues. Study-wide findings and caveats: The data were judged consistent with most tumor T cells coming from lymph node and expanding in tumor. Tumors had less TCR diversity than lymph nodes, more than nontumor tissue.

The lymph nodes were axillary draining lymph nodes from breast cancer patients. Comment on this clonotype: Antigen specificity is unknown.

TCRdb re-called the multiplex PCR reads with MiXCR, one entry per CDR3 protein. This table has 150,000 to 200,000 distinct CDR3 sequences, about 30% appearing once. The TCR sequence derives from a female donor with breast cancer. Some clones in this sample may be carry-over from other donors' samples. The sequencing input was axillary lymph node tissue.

This CDR3 is CASSFRQGAQGPNSPLHF. The CDR3 DNA reads TGTGCCAGCAGTTTCCGACAGGGGGCGCAGGGGCCGAATTCACCCCTCCACTTT. The chain joins TRBV12-3 or TRBV12-4 to TRBJ1-6, with 10 bases aligning to TRBD1. Trimming took 3 bases from V and 7 from J; bases not matched to a gene: 12. The CDR3 totals 18 residues.